This is a list of T cell receptor beta chains from one sample in a study of identical twins. TCRdb recomputed calls from the 5' RACE reads with MiXCR, one row per CDR3 protein. The sample holds hundreds of thousands of distinct CDR3 sequences, 15% to 20% seen once. The same sample was also studied in work on T cells expressing NK-cell markers.

The material sequenced was PBMCs. These receptors were collected from a woman in her late teens or twenties in good health. CDR3s include the opening cysteine and the closing phenylalanine or tryptophan. The D gene is left open where the match is weak. Not all rows give a size; the values are once, few, many and, for expanded clones, a class.

v_call	j_call	clone_size	d_call	cdr3_nt	cdr3_aa
TRBV7-9	TRBJ2-3	.	.	TGTGCCAGCAGCCAGGTTCTTGCCAACACAGATACGCAGTATTTT	CASSQVLANTDTQYF
TRBV10-3	TRBJ2-1	few	TRBD2	TGTGCCATCAGCGGACTAGCGGGAGGATATGAGCAGTTCTTC	CAISGLAGGYEQFF
TRBV20-1	TRBJ2-7	.	TRBD2	TGCAGTGCTAGAGATGTCCTAGCGGGAGGAATCTACGAGCAGTACTTC	CSARDVLAGGIYEQYF
TRBV6-1	TRBJ2-2	.	.	TGTGCCAGCAGATTCGACGCCAACACCGGGGAGCTGTTTTTT	CASRFDANTGELFF
TRBV7-6	TRBJ2-4	.	TRBD1	TGTGCCAGCAGCCCTATCGGACAGGGTGCAAACATTCAGTACTTC	CASSPIGQGANIQYF
TRBV7-2	TRBJ2-7	few	TRBD2	TGTGCCAGCAGCTTGCGACCTGGGACTAGTAGCGACGAGCAGTACTTC	CASSLRPGTSSDEQYF
TRBV12-3/TRBV12-4	TRBJ2-6	many	.	TGTGCCAGCAGTTTATCGAACTCTGGGGCCAACGTCCTGACTTTC	CASSLSNSGANVLTF
TRBV6-2/TRBV6-3	TRBJ2-7	few	.	TGTGCCAGCAGTTACTATGACTACGAGCAGTACTTC	CASSYYDYEQYF
TRBV24-1	TRBJ2-3	few	.	TGTGCCCCCTCACCCCGAGGGCCCACACACACAGATACGCAGTATTTT	CAPSPRGPTHTDTQYF
TRBV15	TRBJ2-3	.	.	TGTGCCACTGCGGGGCTAGGACCACATACGCAGTATTTT	CATAGLGPHTQYF
TRBV2	TRBJ2-3	.	.	TGTGCCTTCAGTTTAGAAGGACTCGAAAAGGGACAAACAGATACGCAGTATTTT	CAFSLEGLEKGQTDTQYF
TRBV4-1	TRBJ1-5	few	.	TGCGCCAGCAGCCAACGCGTGGGGGTAGACCAGCCCCAGCATTTT	CASSQRVGVDQPQHF
TRBV5-1	TRBJ1-5	few	.	TGCGCCAGCAGCTTGCTGGGAGGAGATCAGCCCCAGCATTTT	CASSLLGGDQPQHF
TRBV20-1	TRBJ2-7	.	.	TGCAGTGCTAGGTTTCAGGGGAGACCCAACGAGCAGTACTTC	CSARFQGRPNEQYF
TRBV12-3/TRBV12-4	TRBJ1-1	.	TRBD1	TGTGCCAGCAGTTTTAGGGACAGGGGGCGTGACACTGAAGCTTTCTTT	CASSFRDRGRDTEAFF
TRBV10-3	TRBJ2-1	few	TRBD2	TGTGCCATCAGGGCCCTCGGGACTAGTCGTTCCTACAATGAGCAGTTCTTC	CAIRALGTSRSYNEQFF
TRBV27	TRBJ2-2	.	TRBD2	TGTGCCAGCAGACCGCGGGGGGCATACACCGGGGAGCTGTTTTTT	CASRPRGAYTGELFF
TRBV30	TRBJ2-5	many	.	TGTGCCTGGAGTGTAACGGGAGAGGGGACCCAGTACTTC	CAWSVTGEGTQYF
TRBV12-3/TRBV12-4	TRBJ1-4	.	.	TGTGCCAGCAGTTCGGACCTCACAATGCGGGAAAAACTGTTTTTT	CASSSDLTMREKLFF
TRBV5-1	TRBJ2-1	.	.	TGCGCCAGCAGCTGGGGTCCTTTGGGTGAGCAGTTCTTC	CASSWGPLGEQFF
TRBV10-3	TRBJ1-1	few	.	TGTGCCACCGGGCAGGGCACTGAAGCTTTCTTT	CATGQGTEAFF
TRBV20-1	TRBJ1-2	few	TRBD1	TGCAGTGCTAAAAACGGACAGGCTTCGGGCGGCTACACCTTC	CSAKNGQASGGYTF
TRBV5-6	TRBJ2-7	many	TRBD1	TGTGCCAGCATCATGACAGGGGCGGTCTACGAGCAGTACTTC	CASIMTGAVYEQYF
TRBV20-1	TRBJ1-4	few	.	TGCAGTGCTCAGTCGATAACAGCTGCTACTAATGAAAAACTGTTTTTT	CSAQSITAATNEKLFF
TRBV11-1	TRBJ2-3	few	TRBD2	TGTGCCAGCAGCTCGATCCCAGGACAGCTCTATAGCGGGAATACGCAGTATTTT	CASSSIPGQLYSGNTQYF
TRBV9	TRBJ2-1	.	.	TGTGCCAGCAGCGTAGAGGGGAGGAGGGGGAATGAGCAGTTCTTC	CASSVEGRRGNEQFF
TRBV7-8	TRBJ2-7	few	TRBD2	TGTGCCAGCAGCTTACAAAGACTAGCGGGAGTCGAGCAGTACTTC	CASSLQRLAGVEQYF
TRBV12-3/TRBV12-4	TRBJ1-6	.	.	TGTGCCAGCAGTTATGGTAGTTCGACCCTCCACTTT	CASSYGSSTLHF
TRBV5-1	TRBJ2-3	many	TRBD2	TGTGCCAGCAGTTTTACTAGCGGAGGCACAGATACGCAGTATTTT	CASSFTSGGTDTQYF
TRBV20-1	TRBJ1-1	.	.	TGCAGTGCTTGGCGAGGAAACACTGAAGCTTTCTTT	CSAWRGNTEAFF
TRBV20-1	TRBJ1-1	.	TRBD1	TGCAGTGCTACTGGACAGGGGCACACTGAAGCTTTCTTT	CSATGQGHTEAFF
TRBV10-2	TRBJ1-1	few	.	TGCGCCAGCGGCTGTGGGTTCGGGAGGCAAGCTTTCTTT	CASGCGFGRQAFF
TRBV6-1	TRBJ2-5	.	TRBD1	TGTGCCAGCAGTCGGACAGGGGGTTACCAAGAGACCCAGTACTTC	CASSRTGGYQETQYF
TRBV7-9	TRBJ2-7	few	.	TGTGCCAGCAGCTCGTCTGGGGTCCTTGAGCAGTACTTC	CASSSSGVLEQYF
TRBV20-1	TRBJ2-1	.	TRBD2	TGCAGTGCTAGACTAGCGGGAGACGGGTCCTACAATGAGCAGTTCTTC	CSARLAGDGSYNEQFF
TRBV6-6	TRBJ2-7	many	.	TGTGCCAGCAGTTTCAGGGCCGAGCAGTACTTC	CASSFRAEQYF
TRBV20-1	TRBJ2-7	few	TRBD2	TGCAGTGCTAGAGCCATCGTCCCGGGACTAGTAGGGTACGAGCAGTACTTC	CSARAIVPGLVGYEQYF
TRBV6-1	TRBJ2-5	.	.	TGTGCCAGCAGTGAAAAAACTGGAGACCTCGGAGGGACCCAGTACTTC	CASSEKTGDLGGTQYF
TRBV20-1	TRBJ2-1	many	.	TGCAGTGCGCCGGGAGTACTCAATGAGCAGTTCTTC	CSAPGVLNEQFF
TRBV6-2/TRBV6-3	TRBJ2-4	few	TRBD2	TGTGCCACGGCCGGGACTAGCGGGAGAGAAAACATTCAGTACTTC	CATAGTSGRENIQYF
TRBV15	TRBJ2-7	.	.	TGTGCCACCAGCAGAGGTTTCGGGGATGGGGCCTACGAGCAGTACTTC	CATSRGFGDGAYEQYF
TRBV6-1	TRBJ2-7	.	TRBD2	TGTGCCAGCAGTAGAGATAGCGGGCGCAGCTCCTACGAGCAGTACTTC	CASSRDSGRSSYEQYF
TRBV12-3/TRBV12-4	TRBJ2-1	few	.	TGTGCCAGCAGTTCCCTGGGGGGAGCGTACAATGAGCAGTTCTTC	CASSSLGGAYNEQFF
TRBV5-1	TRBJ2-3	.	.	TGCGCCAGCAGCCCCCGGGGGGTGGACAGCTCCACAGATACGCAGTATTTT	CASSPRGVDSSTDTQYF
TRBV6-2/TRBV6-3	TRBJ2-2	.	TRBD2	TGTGCCAGCAGTTACGGGACTAGAGCCCCCGGGGAGCTGTTTTTT	CASSYGTRAPGELFF
TRBV11-2	TRBJ1-1	.	.	TGTGCCAGCAGCTTAGCCGGACTGGCGGGGGGAGCTTTCTTT	CASSLAGLAGGAFF
TRBV5-1	TRBJ2-7	few	.	TGCGCCAGCAGCTGGGGGTCGAGCTCTCGGACAAGTGGATACGAGCAGTACTTC	CASSWGSSSRTSGYEQYF
TRBV5-6	TRBJ2-7	.	.	TGTGCCAGCAGCCACGGGCCTAGCGTCTACGAGCAGTACTTC	CASSHGPSVYEQYF
TRBV18	TRBJ2-3	few	.	TGTGCCAGCTCACCACGAAGGGCAGCAGATACGCAGTATTTT	CASSPRRAADTQYF
TRBV29-1	TRBJ2-1	.	.	TGCAGCGTTGAAAGGCAGGGCTCCTACAATGAGCAGTTCTTC	CSVERQGSYNEQFF
TRBV6-5	TRBJ2-7	few	.	TGTGCCAGCAGTTCTTCCGGGGAAACTTACGAGCAGTACTTC	CASSSSGETYEQYF